These 24 T cell receptor beta chains share one sample of origin, sequenced in a study of control samples from healthy donors and cancer patients. Only in-frame clones appear in the TCRdb table, and some are missing; sequencing was by immunoSEQ multiplex PCR. The table lists approximately 180,000 clones, approximately 92% of them singletons. The sequenced material came from blood. Source of these receptors: a woman aged 40 to 50 in good health.

This clone was seen only once. This chain uses TRBV6-1 with TRBJ1-1; D is undetermined. The CDR3 has 13 amino acids. CDR1 is MNHNS, CDR2 SASEGT, per germline. The V gene lost 8 bases and the J gene lost 0 bases, with 10 bases spanning the gap. CDR3 in DNA: TGTGCCAGCGGACTCGACCTGAACACTGAAGCTTTCTTT. This gives the protein CASGLDLNTEAFF.

The chain couples TRBV7-8 to TRBJ2-7, with TRBD2 identical over 10 bases. The V gene end was trimmed by 3 bases and the J gene end by 3 bases; junction bases not matched to a gene: 5. CDR3 length: 15 residues. Germline CDR1 and CDR2: SGHVS and FQNEAQ. CDR3 amino acids: CASSLLASGGYEQYF. As DNA, the CDR3 is TGTGCCAGCAGCTTGCTGGCTAGCGGGGGCTACGAGCAGTACTTC.

V is TRBV27 and J is TRBJ1-2; D is unresolved. Germline values: CDR1 MNHEY, CDR2 SMNVEV (reference sequence). This CDR3 is built from 13 residues. Trimming left V 5 bases short and J 11 bases short, with 18 bases between. Written as DNA, the CDR3 is TGTGCCAGCAGTGGCATAACGGATAGGAAGTACACCTTC. Translating gives CASSGITDRKYTF.

This clone was counted a few times. The chain is built from TRBV24-1 and TRBJ2-1; possible D gene TRBD2, 6 bases. The V end was cut by 4 bases, the J end by 7 bases, with 16 bases between. The CDR3 has 15 residues. Germline CDR1 is KGHDR and CDR2 is SFDVKD. The CDR3 loop reads CATSEAGTNLNEQFF. DNA of the CDR3: TGTGCCACCAGTGAGGCGGGGACGAATCTAAATGAGCAGTTCTTC.

The chain couples TRBV19 to TRBJ1-5; weak D call: TRBD1 (6 bases). The CDR3 runs to 14 residues. The germline V gene encodes CDR1 LNHDA and CDR2 SQIVND (reference sequence). Deletions cut 8 bases from V and 6 bases from J, with 17 bases between. CDR3 region: CASDGGGPPQPQHF. The CDR3 DNA reads TGTGCCAGTGATGGGGGGGGCCCCCCTCAGCCCCAGCATTTT.

The count of this clone is one. The J gene is TRBJ1-3, the V gene TRBV18; possible D gene TRBD1, 5 bases. V lost 0 bases and J lost 6, with 12 bases in between. The CDR3 covers 15 residues. Germline lookup yields CDR1 KGHSH and CDR2 LQKENI. The CDR3 DNA reads TGTGCCAGCTCACCACCCGGACTGGGACTAAACACCATATATTTT. Protein product: CASSPPGLGLNTIYF.

This CDR3 reads CASTQPAGATNEQFF. The CDR3, as DNA: TGTGCCAGCACCCAACCAGCGGGGGCCACAAATGAGCAGTTCTTC. V is TRBV6-5 and J is TRBJ2-1, with 8 bases fitting TRBD2. Germline assignment: CDR1 MNHEY and CDR2 SVGAGI. The trim removed 7 bases at V and 7 bases at J, leaving 12 bases unmatched. The CDR3 is 15 residues long.

The gene calls are TRBV3-1 (or the pseudogene TRBV3-2) and TRBJ2-3; no clear D. CDR1 and CDR2 from the germline V gene are LGHDT and YNNKEL (reference sequence). Trimming cost V 1 base and J 3 bases, with 11 bases left between them. The CDR3 totals 15 residues. CDR3 sequence (DNA): TGTGCCAGCAGCCAAGTACCTTCCTCAACAGATACGCAGTATTTT. This encodes CASSQVPSSTDTQYF.

This rearrangement joins TRBV19 to TRBJ2-7; 11 bases agree with TRBD1. CDR1 and CDR2 from the germline V gene are LNHDA and SQIVND (reference sequence). J lost 6 bases, V lost 7 bases, and 8 bases had no gene match. This CDR3 is built from 14 residues. CDR3 region: CASKSRTGGGEQYF. The CDR3 DNA is TGTGCCAGTAAAAGTCGGACAGGGGGCGGCGAGCAGTACTTC.

The V gene is TRBV6-5, the J gene TRBJ1-5, with D unclear. V was trimmed by 6 bases and J by 4 bases, leaving 16 bases between them. Germline CDR1 is MNHEY and CDR2 is SVGAGI. CDR3 length: 15 residues. CDR3 loop: CASSSAGWGNQPQHF. In nucleotides, the CDR3 is TGTGCCAGCAGCTCCGCCGGGTGGGGAAATCAGCCCCAGCATTTT.

As DNA, the CDR3 is TGTGCCAGCAGTGAAGTTGTGAACCTCGACTATCAAGCTTTCTTT. Its protein is CASSEVVNLDYQAFF. The chain links TRBV2 to TRBJ1-1; no reliable D call. This CDR3 is built from 15 residues. Germline V gives CDR1 SNHLY, CDR2 FYNNEI. Trimming left V 1 base short and J 9 bases short, with 18 bases between.

The chain employs TRBV30 and TRBJ2-7; D is perhaps TRBD1 or TRBD2 (7 bases each). Looked up from germline, CDR1 is GTSNPN and CDR2 is SVGIG (reference sequence). This CDR3 is built from 13 residues. The germline V and J ends were trimmed by 3 bases and 4 bases, with 13 bases remaining between them. CDR3 DNA sequence: TGTGCCTGGAGAGACAGGGAGGGGTACGAGCAGTACTTC. Residues: CAWRDREGYEQYF.

This CDR3 is CARSHSTGATGELFF. Written as DNA, the CDR3 is TGTGCCAGAAGCCATTCTACAGGGGCCACCGGGGAGCTGTTTTTT. The chain couples TRBV7-5 to TRBJ2-2; the D call of TRBD1 is as the table states it, not checked on the DNA. TRBV7-5 is a recognized pseudogene. This CDR3 is built from 15 residues.

This chain links TRBV6-5 with TRBJ2-2, with D tentatively TRBD1 (5 bases). V lost 2 bases, J lost 5 bases, and 15 bases lay in between. This CDR3 is built from 16 residues. CDR1 and CDR2 from the germline V gene are MNHEY and SVGAGI. The CDR3 is CASSYIGRVPTGELFF. CDR3 nucleotides: TGTGCCAGCAGTTACATCGGCAGGGTTCCGACCGGGGAGCTGTTTTTT.

This clone was detected only once. The V call is TRBV11-3, the J call TRBJ2-7, with 8 bases that match TRBD2. The CDR3 extends over 15 amino acids. Unmatched junction bases numbered 7, after V lost 1 base and J lost 5 bases. The germline CDR1 and CDR2 sequences are SGHNT and YENEEA. The CDR3: CASSLGPREGNEQYF. CDR3 in DNA: TGTGCCAGCAGCTTAGGTCCCCGGGAGGGTAACGAGCAGTACTTC.

The rearrangement uses TRBV5-1 and TRBJ2-5; a possible D gene is TRBD1 (6 bases). V shed 5 bases and J shed 0 bases, with 14 bases lying between them. This CDR3 region has 15 residues. Germline CDR1 reads SGHRS; CDR2 reads YFSETQ. The CDR3 DNA reads TGCGCCAGCAGACAAGGGGGTGAGAACCAAGAGACCCAGTACTTC. Its protein is CASRQGGENQETQYF.

The chain carries TRBV4-1 and TRBJ2-1; D possibly corresponds to TRBD1 (6 bases). The V end was cut by 1 base, the J end by 7 bases, with 17 bases between. This CDR3 contains 16 residues. Germline CDR1 and CDR2: MGHRA and YSYEKL. The CDR3 bases are TGCGCCAGCAGCCAAGTCCTCATCGGACAGCCGAATGAGCAGTTCTTC. This translates into CASSQVLIGQPNEQFF.

V usage is TRBV7-9 and J usage is TRBJ2-3, with D possibly being TRBD2 (6 bases). The CDR3 extends over 15 amino acids. V lost 8 bases and J 0 bases, leaving 15 bases between the germline ends. Germline V gives CDR1 SEHNR, CDR2 FQNEAQ (reference sequence). The CDR3 spells CASQISGSSTDTQYF. CDR3 bases: TGTGCCAGCCAGATTAGCGGATCTAGCACAGATACGCAGTATTTT.

The chain joins TRBV5-1 to TRBJ1-1; D is unclear. Deletions cut 5 bases from V and 3 bases from J, with 11 bases between. Germline CDR1 reads SGHRS; CDR2 reads YFSETQ. CDR3 length: 13 residues. The DNA for the CDR3 is TGCGCCAGCAGGGGCGGGAAGGACACTGAAGCTTTCTTT. Residues: CASRGGKDTEAFF. Full variable domain (outside the CDR3, taken from reference TRBV5-1 and TRBJ1-1): KAGVTQTPRYLIKTRGQQVTLSCSPISGHRSVSWYQQTPGQGLQFLFEYFSETQRNKGNFPGRFSGRQFSNSRSEMNVSTLELGDSALYLCASRGGKDTEAFFGQGTRLTVV.

The chain employs TRBV19 and TRBJ1-2; 10 nucleotides agree with TRBD1. This CDR3 region has 12 residues. Germline V gives CDR1 LNHDA, CDR2 SQIVND (reference sequence). After removal of 11 bases from V and 4 bases from J, the junction contained 4 bases not matched to a gene. The CDR3 DNA is TGTGCCGGGACAGGGGACGGCTATGGCTACACCTTC. Amino acids: CAGTGDGYGYTF.

For this clone: Other nucleotide sequences from this sample produce the same CDR3. The rearrangement joins TRBV13 to TRBJ2-1; 9 positions match TRBD2. V was clipped by 2 bases and J by 7 bases; unmatched bases: 6. Germline V gene lookup returns CDR1 PRHDT and CDR2 FYEKMQ (reference sequence). The CDR3 is 15 residues long. CDR3 bases: TGTGCCAGCAGCTTACGGGCGGGGGGGAGAAATGAGCAGTTCTTC. Amino acids: CASSLRAGGRNEQFF.

The chain recombines TRBV4-1 with TRBJ2-7; a possible D gene is TRBD2 (6 bases). Trimming stripped 9 bases from V and 2 bases from J, with 26 bases between. This CDR3 has 17 residues. Germline V lookup: CDR1 MGHRA, CDR2 YSYEKL. Here the CDR3 DNA reads TGCGCCAGGGGCTTCTGGGGGACTGACCACAGCGCCTACGAGCAGTACTTC. It translates to CARGFWGTDHSAYEQYF.

The chain joins TRBV12-3 or TRBV12-4 to TRBJ1-2; D call uncertain. The CDR3 spans 13 residues. V lost 5 bases to trimming and J lost 2 bases, with 9 bases between them. In DNA form, the CDR3 reads TGTGCCAGCAGTGCGGACCTAAACTATGGCTACACCTTC. Translation: CASSADLNYGYTF.

The rearrangement uses TRBV6-1 and TRBJ2-3; D possibly corresponds to TRBD1 (5 bases). Germline V gene data show CDR1 as MNHNS and CDR2 as SASEGT. Between the trimmed V and J ends, which lost 4 bases and 4 bases, there was a span of 18 bases. CDR3 size: 16 residues. As DNA, the CDR3 is TGTGCCAGCAGTGTCTTAATTATGGGGCTCGCAGATACGCAGTATTTT. Translating it yields CASSVLIMGLADTQYF.